One sample yielded the 15 T cell receptor beta chains listed below, sequenced in a study of blood T cell repertoires in COVID-19. TCRdb's copy holds only in-frame clones and misses some; the assay was immunoSEQ multiplex PCR. The data contain 150,000 to 200,000 clones, around 80% of them seen just once; the ten biggest clones take up 15% to 20%. The sequenced sample was peripheral blood. All receptors come from a woman older than 75 with acute or convalescent COVID-19.

The CDR3 DNA is TGTGCCAGTGGGACAGGGCTGCCCTACGAGCAGTACTTC. Protein product: CASGTGLPYEQYF. The rearrangement joins TRBV19 to TRBJ2-7; 9 nucleotides match TRBD1. The ends lost 8 bases at V and 2 bases at J; junction bases unmatched: 4. CDR1 LNHDA and CDR2 SQIVND come from the germline V gene (reference sequence). This CDR3 is 13 amino acids long. The variable domain in full, completed from reference TRBV19 and TRBJ2-7, reads DGGITQSPKYLFRKEGQNVTLSCEQNLNHDAMYWYRQDPGQGLRLIYYSQIVNDFQKGDIAEGYSVSREKKESFPLTVTSAQKNPTAFYLCASGTGLPYEQYFGPGTRLTVT.

This clone was counted only a few times. The chain has TRBV27 and TRBJ1-5; D perhaps matches TRBD1 (6 bases). CDR1 MNHEY and CDR2 SMNVEV come from the germline V gene (reference sequence). Trimming removed 6 bases from V and 4 bases from J, with 16 bases in between. The CDR3 runs 15 residues. CDR3 nucleotide sequence: TGTGCCAGCAGCCGTGCCCAAGGGGGAAATCAGCCCCAGCATTTT. Amino acids: CASSRAQGGNQPQHF.

The J gene is TRBJ1-5, the V gene TRBV20-1; 8 bases align to TRBD1. Germline lookup yields CDR1 DFQATT and CDR2 SNEGSKA (reference sequence). The CDR3 is 14 amino acids. Trimming cost V 3 bases and J 4 bases; bases outside gene matches: 5. CDR3 DNA sequence: TGCAGTGCTAGTCGGCAGGGGGCGAATCAGCCCCAGCATTTT. Amino acids: CSASRQGANQPQHF.

This clone was recorded a few times. The chain recombines TRBV28 with TRBJ1-5, with 9 bases lining up with TRBD1. V was pared by 9 bases and J by 2 bases, with 2 bases of the junction left unmatched. There are 13 residues in the CDR3. Germline V gives CDR1 MDHEN, CDR2 SYDVKM. The CDR3 sequence is CASGTGRNQPQHF. In nucleotides, the CDR3 is TGTGCCAGTGGGACAGGGCGCAATCAGCCCCAGCATTTT.

The CDR3 nucleotides are TGTGCCAGCATCGGGAACCAACACGAGCAGTACTTC. The encoded protein is CASIGNQHEQYF. This sequence joins TRBV6-5 and TRBJ2-7; D possibly corresponds to TRBD2 (5 bases). V lost 7 bases and J 5 bases, leaving 12 bases between the germline ends. Germline V lookup: CDR1 MNHEY, CDR2 SVGAGI. The CDR3 runs 12 residues.

The chain uses TRBV29-1 and TRBJ1-1; TRBD1 matches 9 bases. After removal of 5 bases from V and 8 bases from J, the junction contained 9 bases not matched to a gene. The germline gives CDR1 SQVTM, CDR2 ANQGSEA. The CDR3 spans 13 residues. This CDR3 is CSVNRDRAGEAFF. The CDR3 DNA follows: TGCAGCGTTAACCGGGACAGGGCTGGAGAAGCTTTCTTT.

This rearrangement joins TRBV21-1 to TRBJ1-5; the D call TRBD1 from the table was never checked on the DNA. TRBV21-1 is a known pseudogene. There are 18 residues in the CDR3. This CDR3 is CASSKERRTGDMNQPQHF. CDR3 nucleotide sequence: TGTGCCAGCAGCAAAGAGAGAAGGACAGGGGATATGAATCAGCCCCAGCATTTT.

The chain links TRBV19 to TRBJ2-1; 10 bases map to TRBD1. The CDR3 length is 15 residues. Losses at the gene ends were 5 bases for V and 2 bases for J; bases not matched to a gene: 3. The V gene's germline CDR1 is LNHDA and CDR2 SQIVND (reference sequence). CDR3 protein: CASSFGTGAYNEQFF. The CDR3 DNA reads TGTGCCAGTAGTTTCGGGACAGGGGCCTACAATGAGCAGTTCTTC.

J is TRBJ1-6 and V is TRBV28; D remains unclear. This CDR3 region has 14 residues. V lost 5 bases and J lost 6, with 11 bases in between. Looked up from germline, CDR1 is MDHEN and CDR2 is SYDVKM. As DNA, the CDR3 is TGTGCCAGCAGTCTTCCACTGCCTAATTCACCCCTCCACTTT. Translation: CASSLPLPNSPLHF.

The J gene is TRBJ2-3, the V gene TRBV7-2; 8 bases fit TRBD2. Germline V gene sequence: CDR1 SGHTA, CDR2 FQGNSA. The CDR3 totals 15 residues. The V segment lost 8 bases and the J segment 5 bases; nucleotides outside the gene matches: 12. The DNA of the CDR3 is TGTGCCAGCTCCCGGGCGGGGGGTGGTAGAGATACGCAGTATTTT. Translation: CASSRAGGGRDTQYF.

Comment on this clone: One junction end disagrees with the germline gene, perhaps due to a read error. This chain uses TRBV7-7 with TRBJ2-3, with 8 bases identical to TRBD2. Per germline, CDR1 SSHAT and CDR2 FNYEAQ (reference sequence). This CDR3 has 17 residues. CDR3 DNA: TGTGCTAGCAGCTTAGCGTGGGAACTAGCGGTAACAGATACGCAGTATTTT. Encoded protein: CASSLAWELAVTDTQYF.

This clone was detected only once. The CDR3 reads CASSLNGQGAVYEKLFF. As DNA, the CDR3 is TGCGCCAGCAGCTTGAATGGACAGGGGGCGGTGTATGAAAAACTGTTTTTT. The chain links TRBV5-1 to TRBJ1-4, with 11 bases that match TRBD1. The CDR3 runs to 17 residues. V was pared by 1 base and J by 6 bases, with 8 bases of the junction left unmatched. The germline CDR1 and CDR2 sequences are SGHRS and YFSETQ.

CDR3 sequence reads: CASSTLTSYYNEQFF. CDR3 in DNA: TGTGCCAGCAGCACCCTGACTAGCTACTACAATGAGCAGTTCTTC. The genes are TRBV7-2 and TRBJ2-1; 7 bases match TRBD2. Losses at the gene ends were 5 bases for V and 3 bases for J; bases not matched to a gene: 7. The CDR3 consists of 15 residues. Germline V gene data show CDR1 as SGHTA and CDR2 as FQGNSA.

This clone was counted a few times. The J gene is TRBJ1-4, the V gene TRBV18, with D hard to call. The CDR3 length is 15 residues. The V end lost 0 bases, the J end lost 5 bases, and 10 bases lay between the germline ends. Germline V CDR1 and CDR2: KGHSH, LQKENI. The CDR3 nucleotides are TGTGCCAGCTCACCACCGGGAGTTGTGAATGAAAAACTGTTTTTT. It encodes CASSPPGVVNEKLFF.

The J gene is TRBJ1-3, the V gene TRBV14; D is perhaps TRBD1 (6 bases). Germline-derived CDR1 and CDR2 are SGHDN and FVKESK. The germline V and J ends were trimmed by 3 bases and 0 bases, with 15 bases remaining between them. CDR3 length equals 17 residues. The CDR3 DNA is TGTGCCAGCAGCCAGTGGGACGGACAGTACTCTGGAAACACCATATATTTT. Translating it yields CASSQWDGQYSGNTIYF.